This T cell receptor beta chain was sequenced for a study of molecular identifiers for immune sequencing clone quantification. About the study: Within a replicate experiment, RNA obtained from either about 20,000 or 100,000 naive CD8 cells was divided into five aliquots, and four of those aliquots were then sequenced.

Trimming removed 2 bases from V and 7 bases from J; junction bases left unmatched: 15. Germline V gene sequence: CDR1 SEHNR, CDR2 FQNEAQ (reference sequence). There are 19 residues in the CDR3. This clonotype came up a few times. TCRdb ran MiXCR on the PCR reads and lists one entry per CDR3 protein. The sample yields about 300,000 distinct CDR3 sequences, 20% to 25% seen once. What was sequenced was naive CD8+ T cells from blood, with Jurkat cell RNA spiked in. Subset: FACS-sorted CD8+CD4-CCR7+CD45RA+ naive T cells. The rearrangement links TRBV7-9 to TRBJ2-1; TRBD2 agrees at 12 bases. The sequence was collected from a human donor in good health. Some libraries in this study had Jurkat cell RNA spiked in. CDR3 sequence (DNA): TGTGCCAGCAGCTTATTTTCTAGCGGGAGGGCCTTCGTGGGGAATGAGCAGTTCTTC. It encodes CASSLFSSGRAFVGNEQFF.